The clone carrying this T cell receptor beta chain was counted many times. Its antigen is still unknown. TCRdb redid the calling of the 5' RACE reads with MiXCR, one entry per CDR3 protein. Here the sample spans about 4,900 distinct CDR3 sequences, 29% being singletons. Time point given: sample taken at primary tumor resection. Some 72 TRACERx patients with early, untreated non-small cell lung cancer donated samples. No cell sorting; template was whole RNA from tumor, lung tissue or PBMC. This entry belongs to a study of spatial heterogeneity in lung cancer. Study at large: Strong correlation linked TCR transcript counts in tumor regions to a T cell module score derived from matched bulk RNA-seq.

Points from the study as a whole: Expanded intratumoral alpha and beta TCR counts tracked tumor mutation counts. The numbers of ubiquitous and regional expanded TCRs correlated with ubiquitous and regional nonsynonymous mutations, respectively.

This TCR was recovered from a female donor with early-stage non-small cell lung cancer. Specimen: lung tumor tissue, collected at surgery.

CDR3 protein: CASSLGGGPLGNEQFF. The CDR3 coding sequence is TGCGCCAGCAGCTTGGGCGGGGGCCCCTTGGGGAATGAGCAGTTCTTC. The chain carries TRBV5-1 and TRBJ2-1; a weak D match, TRBD2 (7 bases). From germline, CDR1 is SGHRS and CDR2 YFSETQ. The CDR3 runs to 16 residues. With 0 bases removed from V and 7 bases from J, the gap between germline ends came to 17 bases.